The 3 T cell receptor beta chains given below trace back to one sample, sequenced in a study of Ad26.COV2.S vaccination and SARS-CoV-2 variants. The data were produced by immunoSEQ multiplex PCR, yet TCRdb's version contains in-frame clones alone and is incomplete. Of about 350,000 clones listed, 86% are singletons. Sample treatment: around 19 received Ad26.COV2.S at low or high dose, single or two shots; five or six received placebo; per-sample allocation not given. Specimen acquisition occurred on day 63 following the initial vaccine or placebo injection. The source material was peripheral blood, sampled in a trial of Ad26.COV2.S vaccine versus placebo. These receptor sequences come from a person aged 18-60 years who received the Ad26.COV2.S COVID-19 vaccine or a placebo.

This chain connects TRBV28 to TRBJ2-5; D is uncertain. V was cut by 5 bases and J by 5 bases, with 12 bases left in between. CDR3 length: 13 amino acids. Germline V gene sequence: CDR1 MDHEN, CDR2 SYDVKM. The CDR3 reads CASSSHTVETQYF. The CDR3 DNA reads TGTGCCAGCAGTAGTCACACTGTGGAGACCCAGTACTTC. The whole variable domain, remainder taken from reference TRBV28 and TRBJ2-5, is DVKVTQSSRYLVKRTGEKVFLECVQDMDHENMFWYRQDPGLGLRLIYFSYDVKMKEKGDIPEGYSVSREKKERFSLILESASTNQTSMYLCASSSHTVETQYFGPGTRLLVL.

The chain carries TRBV5-1 and TRBJ2-2, with unresolved D. The CDR3 spans 14 residues. CDR1 is SGHRS and CDR2 is YFSETQ in the germline V gene. Trimming left V 4 bases short and J 0 bases short, with 7 bases between. The CDR3 sequence is CASSTDPNTGELFF. As DNA, the CDR3 is TGCGCCAGCAGCACCGATCCGAACACCGGGGAGCTGTTTTTT.

In this sample, this clone turned up a few times. The chain combines TRBV4-2 with TRBJ1-6; 7 bases match TRBD1. J was trimmed by 10 bases and V by 7 bases; bases with no gene match: 13. Germline V CDR1 and CDR2: LGHNA, YNFKEQ. The CDR3 length is 15 residues. CDR3 DNA sequence: TGTGCCAGCACCCCCCTGCAGGGGGATCAGTCACCCCTCCACTTT. This sequence encodes CASTPLQGDQSPLHF.